Below are 12 T cell receptor beta chains sequenced from a single sample in a study of T-cell reconstitution after alpha-beta-depleted transplantation in children. Unique molecular identifiers were incorporated during preparation of the TCRbeta library. In TCRdb, the PCR reads were re-called with MiXCR into one record per CDR3 protein. The sample lists around 16,000 distinct CDR3 sequences, 5.1% occurring once. The source material was PBMCs, sampled before TCRalphabeta/CD19-depleted stem cell transplant. These receptors all come from a boy younger than 18 with acute lymphoblastic leukemia, due to receive a stem cell transplant.

This clonotype was observed at least ten times. The chain carries TRBV4-3 and TRBJ2-5; D is unclear. Germline V lookup: CDR1 LGHNA, CDR2 YSLEER. This CDR3 contains 14 residues. With 1 base removed from V and 7 bases from J, the gap between germline ends came to 13 bases. For the CDR3, the DNA is TGCGCCAGCAGCCAAGCATACCGCGAGGTGACCCAGTACTTC. As protein: CASSQAYREVTQYF.

The gene calls are TRBV5-4 and TRBJ2-7; 10 nucleotides line up with TRBD1. CDR1 and CDR2 from the germline V gene are SGHNT and YYREEE (reference sequence). V lost 5 bases to trimming and J lost 4 bases; unmatched junction nucleotides: 9. This CDR3 comprises 15 residues. The DNA for the CDR3 is TGTGCCAGCAGAAACCCGGGACAGGGGTTTTACGAGCAGTACTTC. Translating it yields CASRNPGQGFYEQYF.

At least ten counts were recorded for this clonotype. CDR3 loop: CASSRQGDSYNEQFF. The CDR3 nucleotides are TGTGCCAGTTCTAGACAGGGGGATAGTTACAATGAGCAGTTCTTC. The chain couples TRBV2 to TRBJ2-1, with 9 nucleotides matching TRBD1. CDR1 and CDR2 from the germline V gene are SNHLY and FYNNEI. The trim removed 9 bases at V and 4 bases at J, leaving 10 bases unmatched. CDR3 length: 15 residues. The full variable domain, with the rest looked up from reference TRBV2 and TRBJ2-1, is EPEVTQTPSHQVTQMGQEVILRCVPISNHLYFYWYRQILGQKVEFLVSFYNNEISEKSEIFDDQFSVERPDGSNFTLKIRSTKLEDSAMYFCASSRQGDSYNEQFFGPGTRLTVL.

This clonotype was seen many times. The V and J genes are TRBV2 and TRBJ2-1; a weak D match, TRBD2 (5 bases). The length of the CDR3 is 16 residues. Per the germline V gene, CDR1 is SNHLY and CDR2 is FYNNEI. V lost 6 bases to trimming and J lost 0 bases, with 15 bases between them. The CDR3 is CASSDLSGSSYNEQFF. CDR3 in DNA: TGTGCCAGCAGCGACCTAAGCGGTAGCTCCTACAATGAGCAGTTCTTC. The complete variable domain, with remaining parts taken from reference TRBV2 and TRBJ2-1, reads EPEVTQTPSHQVTQMGQEVILRCVPISNHLYFYWYRQILGQKVEFLVSFYNNEISEKSEIFDDQFSVERPDGSNFTLKIRSTKLEDSAMYFCASSDLSGSSYNEQFFGPGTRLTVL.

This clonotype is labeled medium-sized. The V call is TRBV12-3 or TRBV12-4, the J call TRBJ2-7; 8 bases map to TRBD1. The CDR3 is 15 amino acids. After removal of 6 bases from V and 2 bases from J, the junction contained 9 bases not matched to a gene. The CDR3 nucleotides read TGTGCCAGCAGCCTAAACCCGGACAGGGCCTACGAGCAGTACTTC. Amino acid sequence: CASSLNPDRAYEQYF.

This clonotype was picked up many times. The rearrangement links TRBV12-3 or TRBV12-4 to TRBJ1-2; D gene unclear. Trimming left V 1 base short and J 2 bases short, with 5 bases between. This CDR3 spans 13 amino acids. The CDR3 DNA reads as TGTGCCAGCAGTTTAGGGCGGAACTATGGCTACACCTTC. It encodes CASSLGRNYGYTF.

In its sample, this clonotype was seen many times. V and J are TRBV3-1 and TRBJ2-1; 12 nucleotides align to TRBD2. The germline CDR1 and CDR2 sequences are LGHDT and YNNKEL (reference sequence). J gave up 10 bases and V 8 bases, and 3 bases lay outside the gene matches. The CDR3 sequence is 12 residues long. The CDR3, as DNA: TGTGCCAGCGAAACTAGCGGGAGGGAGCAGTTCTTC. Its protein is CASETSGREQFF.

In its sample, this clonotype was seen many times. The chain joins TRBV7-9 to TRBJ1-6; D is unclear. V lost 1 base and J 5 bases, leaving 15 bases between the germline ends. The CDR3 covers 17 residues. Germline CDR1 SEHNR, CDR2 FQNEAQ (reference sequence). The CDR3 protein is CASSLGLHETNNSPLHF. CDR3 coding DNA: TGTGCCAGCAGCTTAGGTCTCCACGAGACTAATAATTCACCCCTCCACTTT.

This clonotype was seen ten or more times. This chain uses TRBV6-2 or TRBV6-3 with TRBJ2-3, with D unresolved. The germline V gene has CDR1 MNHEY and CDR2 SVGEGT. With 2 bases removed from V and 7 bases from J, the gap between germline ends came to 4 bases. The CDR3 sequence is 11 residues long. CDR3 nucleotide sequence: TGTGCCAGCAGTTACGGTTATACGCAGTATTTT. Translating gives CASSYGYTQYF.

The chain has TRBV7-3 and TRBJ2-3, with TRBD2 matching over 7 bases. CDR1 is SGHTA, CDR2 FQGTGA, per germline. CDR3 length equals 14 residues. V trimming: 3 bases; J trimming: 3 bases; junction bases outside the gene matches: 3. For the CDR3, the DNA is TGTGCCAGCAGCTTGGAGGGAGGGACAGATACGCAGTATTTT. This gives the protein CASSLEGGTDTQYF.

This clonotype is classed as medium-sized (0.01 to 0.1%). As DNA, the CDR3 is TGCAGCGTTCGGCAGGCCAGCACAGATACGCAGTATTTT. It codes for CSVRQASTDTQYF. The chain is built from TRBV29-1 and TRBJ2-3; no clear D. CDR1 is SQVTM, CDR2 ANQGSEA, per germline. The CDR3 has 13 amino acids. Trimming cost V 5 bases and J 0 bases, with 9 bases left between them.

This clonotype has ten or more counts. The rearrangement uses TRBV12-3 or TRBV12-4 and TRBJ1-6; 9 bases match TRBD1. The CDR3 is made up of 14 amino acids. V lost 4 bases and J lost 7; bases outside the gene matches: 2. CDR3 protein: CASSWGTGNSPLHF. The CDR3 DNA is TGTGCCAGCAGTTGGGGGACAGGGAATTCACCCCTCCACTTT.